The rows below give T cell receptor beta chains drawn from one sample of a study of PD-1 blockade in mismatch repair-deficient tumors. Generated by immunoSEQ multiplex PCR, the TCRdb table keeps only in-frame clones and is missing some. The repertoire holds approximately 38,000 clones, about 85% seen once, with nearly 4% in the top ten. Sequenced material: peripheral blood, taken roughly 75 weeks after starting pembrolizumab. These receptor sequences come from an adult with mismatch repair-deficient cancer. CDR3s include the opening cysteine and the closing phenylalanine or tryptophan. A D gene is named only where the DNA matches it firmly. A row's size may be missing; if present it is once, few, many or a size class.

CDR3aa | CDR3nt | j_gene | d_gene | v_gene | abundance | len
CASSQDISGGDYGYTF | TGTGCCAGCAGCCAAGATATAAGTGGGGGAGACTATGGCTACACCTTC | TRBJ1-2 | . | TRBV27 | . | 16
CASTNGEGSYEQYF | TGTGCCAGCACAAATGGGGAAGGGTCCTACGAGCAGTACTTC | TRBJ2-7 | . | TRBV10-3 | . | 14
CAISAGTANGYTF | TGTGCCATCAGCGCCGGGACCGCCAATGGCTACACCTTC | TRBJ1-2 | . | TRBV10-3 | once | 13
CASSITGGVNQPQHF | TGTGCCAGTAGTATAACTGGTGGAGTCAATCAGCCCCAGCATTTT | TRBJ1-5 | . | TRBV19 | . | 15
CASSSSRTFRSGELFF | TGTGCCAGCAGCTCTAGCCGGACTTTTAGATCCGGGGAGCTGTTTTTT | TRBJ2-2 | . | TRBV7-6 | . | 16
CASSPLIHGTENEKLFF | TGTGCCAGCTCACCACTCATTCACGGGACAGAAAATGAAAAACTGTTTTTT | TRBJ1-4 | TRBD1 | TRBV18 | . | 17
CASRTGTTSYNEQFF | TGTGCCAGCCGAACCGGGACGACCTCCTACAATGAGCAGTTCTTC | TRBJ2-1 | . | TRBV19 | . | 15
CASSVGGNQPQHF | TGCGCCAGCAGTGTTGGGGGGAATCAGCCCCAGCATTTT | TRBJ1-5 | . | TRBV10-2 | once | 13
CASSHELAGEFTGELFF | TGCGCCAGCAGCCACGAACTAGCGGGAGAGTTTACCGGGGAGCTGTTTTTT | TRBJ2-2 | TRBD2 | TRBV4-1 | once | 17
CASRRGASGSVETQYF | TGCGCCAGCAGGAGGGGGGCTAGCGGGAGTGTCGAGACCCAGTACTTC | TRBJ2-5 | TRBD2 | TRBV5-1 | once | 16
CASSIGGGLRETQYF | TGTGCCAGTAGTATCGGAGGGGGCCTCCGGGAGACCCAGTACTTC | TRBJ2-5 | . | TRBV19 | . | 15
CASSTAQTGTRNLGANEKLFF | TGTGCCAGTAGTACCGCCCAAACCGGGACACGGAATCTTGGTGCTAATGAAAAACTGTTTTTT | TRBJ1-4 | . | TRBV19 | . | 21
CASSLLDNYGYTF | TGTGCCAGCAGCTTATTAGACAACTATGGCTACACCTTC | TRBJ1-2 | . | TRBV7-2 | . | 13
CASSIRLATTYNEQFF | TGCGCCAGCAGCATAAGACTAGCGACTACCTACAATGAGCAGTTCTTC | TRBJ2-1 | TRBD2 | TRBV4-3 | . | 16
CASSQEVGTGSGTDTQYF | TGCGCCAGCAGCCAAGAGGTGGGAACGGGATCTGGCACAGATACGCAGTATTTT | TRBJ2-3 | . | TRBV4-3 | . | 18
CASSSRREGNEQFF | TGTGCCAGCAGCTCCCGGCGGGAGGGTAATGAGCAGTTCTTC | TRBJ2-1 | TRBD2 | TRBV7-6 | . | 14
CASSQDRRARNGYTF | TGCGCCAGCAGCCAAGATCGGAGGGCTCGTAATGGCTACACCTTC | TRBJ1-2 | . | TRBV4-3 | . | 15
CASSLPPLGQGASGELFF | TGTGCTAGCAGCTTACCGCCACTCGGACAGGGGGCGTCCGGGGAGCTGTTTTTT | TRBJ2-2 | TRBD1 | TRBV7-7 | once | 18
CASSRRGGTEAFF | TGTGCCAGCAGCAGGCGGGGGGGCACTGAAGCTTTCTTT | TRBJ1-1 | . | TRBV21-1 | . | 13
CASSSGLAGVADTQYF | TGTGCCAGCAGCTCGGGACTAGCGGGAGTGGCAGATACGCAGTATTTT | TRBJ2-3 | TRBD2 | TRBV5-4 | . | 16
CASSKVTRRANTEAFF | TGTGCCAGCAGCAAAGTGACTCGCAGGGCTAACACTGAAGCTTTCTTT | TRBJ1-1 | . | TRBV21-1 | . | 16
CASSSSVAGEETQYF | TGTGCCAGTAGTTCATCAGTAGCGGGAGAAGAGACCCAGTACTTC | TRBJ2-5 | TRBD2 | TRBV19 | . | 15
CASSSPGQGAGEQYF | TGTGCCAGCAGCTCTCCGGGACAGGGGGCGGGAGAGCAGTACTTC | TRBJ2-7 | TRBD1 | TRBV7-9 | . | 15
CASSLRPSGVSSYEQYF | TGTGCCAGCAGTTTAAGGCCTAGCGGAGTATCTTCCTACGAGCAGTACTTC | TRBJ2-7 | TRBD2 | TRBV27 | . | 17
CASSSRGTSTDTQYF | TGTGCCAGCAGCTCCAGGGGGACGAGCACAGATACGCAGTATTTT | TRBJ2-3 | TRBD1 | TRBV5-8 | . | 15
CSVEEFGSHSNQPQHF | TGCAGCGTTGAAGAATTTGGCAGCCATAGCAATCAGCCCCAGCATTTT | TRBJ1-5 | . | TRBV29-1 | . | 16
CASSVSGVIFETQYF | TGTGCCAGCAGCGTTTCAGGGGTAATTTTCGAGACCCAGTACTTC | TRBJ2-5 | . | TRBV9 | . | 15
CASSTSQGSRYGYTF | TGTGCCAGTAGTACCTCTCAGGGATCTCGCTATGGCTACACCTTC | TRBJ1-2 | . | TRBV19 | . | 15
CASSVRDSYGYTF | TGTGCCAGCAGCGTTAGGGACAGCTATGGCTACACCTTC | TRBJ1-2 | TRBD1 | TRBV6-1 | . | 13
CASSLGGINQPQHF | TGTGCCAGCAGCTTAGGGGGGATCAATCAGCCCCAGCATTTT | TRBJ1-5 | . | TRBV5-6 | once | 14
CASSLAGTGNTIYF | TGTGCCAGCAGCTTAGCAGGGACTGGAAACACCATATATTTT | TRBJ1-3 | . | TRBV7-2 | . | 14
CASSPSAGTGLGGNTIYF | TGCGCCAGCAGCCCCTCCGCCGGGACAGGGTTAGGTGGAAACACCATATATTTT | TRBJ1-3 | TRBD1 | TRBV5-1 | once | 18
CASSARGAYEQYF | TGTGCCAGCAGCGCGCGGGGGGCCTACGAGCAGTACTTC | TRBJ2-7 | TRBD2 | TRBV9 | . | 13
CASSLSVAGVSYNEQFF | TGTGCCAGCAGTTTATCAGTAGCGGGAGTTTCCTACAATGAGCAGTTCTTC | TRBJ2-1 | TRBD2 | TRBV27 | . | 17
CASSPSGTHYEQYF | TGTGCCAGCAGCCCTTCGGGGACTCATTACGAGCAGTACTTC | TRBJ2-7 | . | TRBV7-9 | . | 14
CASSYSKTGSSYEQYF | TGTGCCAGCAGTTACTCTAAGACAGGGAGCTCCTACGAGCAGTACTTC | TRBJ2-7 | TRBD1 | TRBV6-6 | . | 16